These 31 T cell receptor beta chains came from one sample sequenced in a study of T-cell memory formation after mild COVID-19. TCRdb re-called the 5' RACE reads through MiXCR, storing one row per CDR3 protein. The sample lists roughly 480,000 distinct CDR3 sequences, around a quarter occurring once. Material for sequencing was PBMCs or a T cell subset sorted from them (not recorded which). The receptors come from an adult woman who had mild COVID-19 (a few samples of this study predate the infection). Cell type and time point are not known.

The CDR3 here is CASSFGGTNTGELFF. In nucleotides, the CDR3 is TGTGCCAGCAGCTTCGGGGGGACGAACACCGGGGAGCTGTTTTTT. This chain links TRBV11-2 with TRBJ2-2, with 7 bases that match TRBD2. CDR1 and CDR2 (germline): SGHAT, FQNNGV. This CDR3 is built from 15 residues. The junction had 1 base not matched to a gene; V was cut back by 3 bases and J by 0 bases. Using reference TRBV11-2 and TRBJ2-2 for the parts outside the CDR3, the full variable domain is EAGVAQSPRYKIIEKRQSVAFWCNPISGHATLYWYQQILGQGPKLLIQFQNNGVVDDSQLPKDRFSAERLKGVDSTLKIQPAKLEDSAVYLCASSFGGTNTGELFFGEGSRLTVL.

This clonotype occurred many times. V usage is TRBV4-3 and J usage is TRBJ2-3; TRBD2 matches 9 bases. Germline-derived CDR1 and CDR2 are LGHNA and YSLEER. There are 17 residues in the CDR3. V shed 4 bases and J 3 bases; nucleotides not matched to a gene: 11. This CDR3 reads CASSLTWSGRRTDTQYF. CDR3 DNA sequence: TGCGCCAGCAGCCTTACCTGGAGCGGGAGGAGGACAGATACGCAGTATTTT.

J is TRBJ1-1 and V is TRBV9; TRBD1 might be the D (5 bases). Germline assignment: CDR1 SGDLS and CDR2 YYNGEE. This CDR3 is 16 amino acids long. The V gene lost 1 base and the J gene lost 0 bases, with 13 bases spanning the gap. The CDR3 protein is CASSVPRDGMNTEAFF. The DNA of the CDR3 is TGTGCCAGCAGCGTACCCCGGGACGGGATGAACACTGAAGCTTTCTTT.

The chain joins TRBV7-2 to TRBJ2-7; 10 bases fit TRBD2. V was pared by 2 bases and J by 6 bases, with 7 bases of the junction left unmatched. This CDR3 spans 15 amino acids. CDR1 and CDR2 (germline): SGHTA, FQGNSA. CDR3 DNA: TGTGCCAGCAGCTTATCCGACTTAGCGGGAGGCGAGCAGTACTTC. Amino acid sequence: CASSLSDLAGGEQYF.

The chain links TRBV10-3 to TRBJ2-5; the match to TRBD1 covers 9 bases. Per the germline V gene, CDR1 is ENHRY and CDR2 is SYGVKD. V dropped 7 bases and J dropped 4; count of bases not matched to a gene: 4. The CDR3 is 13 residues long. CDR3 sequence: CAITGGQGETQYF. The CDR3 DNA reads TGTGCCATCACCGGGGGACAGGGAGAGACCCAGTACTTC.

This clonotype was counted a few times. The chain has TRBV5-1 and TRBJ2-1, with 12 bases matching TRBD2. CDR1 is SGHRS and CDR2 is YFSETQ in the germline V gene. Trimming cost V 0 bases and J 4 bases; bases outside gene matches: 5. CDR3 length: 17 amino acids. This CDR3 reads CASSLVGTSGPYNEQFF. CDR3 coding DNA: TGCGCCAGCAGCTTGGTCGGGACTAGCGGGCCTTACAATGAGCAGTTCTTC.

V gene TRBV6-2 or TRBV6-3 combines with J gene TRBJ1-1; no definite D call. The CDR3 length is 14 residues. V lost 8 bases to trimming and J lost 1 base, with 14 bases between them. CDR1 and CDR2 from the germline V gene are MNHEY and SVGEGT. In DNA form, the CDR3 reads TGTGCCAGCTTGAGTTTGGCAGGGAACACTGAAGCTTTCTTT. This encodes CASLSLAGNTEAFF.

The V gene is TRBV3-1, the J gene TRBJ1-2; D gene ambiguous. This CDR3 is built from 13 residues. Trimming stripped 0 bases from V and 7 bases from J, with 9 bases between. Germline CDR1 is LGHDT and CDR2 is YNNKEL (reference sequence). The CDR3 region has the DNA TGTGCCAGCAGCCAAGAGGGCTTCTCTGGCTACACCTTC. Its protein product is CASSQEGFSGYTF.

The J gene is TRBJ1-1, the V gene TRBV12-3 or TRBV12-4, with D uncertain. The CDR3 is 14 residues long. Trimming pared 4 bases from V and 10 bases from J, leaving 19 bases between. CDR3 residues: CASSSQTTTTSAFF. The DNA of the CDR3 is TGTGCCAGCAGTTCCCAGACGACTACAACATCAGCTTTCTTT.

The chain uses TRBV5-1 and TRBJ2-3, with D possibly matching TRBD2 (6 bases). This CDR3 spans 17 amino acids. V was pared by 3 bases and J by 2 bases, with 19 bases between. Germline V gene sequence: CDR1 SGHRS, CDR2 YFSETQ. In DNA, the CDR3 is TGCGCCAGCAGCTCGAGGGGCCTAGCGAGTTACACAGATACGCAGTATTTT. It specifies CASSSRGLASYTDTQYF.

The rearrangement joins TRBV6-5 to TRBJ2-7; D is perhaps TRBD2 (6 bases). Germline V gives CDR1 MNHEY, CDR2 SVGAGI. V lost 4 bases, J lost 4 bases, and 14 bases lay in between. The CDR3 length is 14 residues. The CDR3 region is CASSWGEWGYEQYF. CDR3 nucleotide sequence: TGTGCCAGCAGTTGGGGGGAGTGGGGTTACGAGCAGTACTTC.

The chain combines TRBV7-9 with TRBJ2-3; perhaps TRBD2 as D (7 bases). Germline lookup yields CDR1 SEHNR and CDR2 FQNEAQ (reference sequence). CDR3 length: 14 residues. Trimming pared 5 bases from V and 7 bases from J, leaving 16 bases between. The CDR3 DNA is TGTGCCAGCAGCACCGGCGGGGGCGGAAATACGCAGTATTTT. Translated, it gives CASSTGGGGNTQYF.

This chain connects TRBV6-5 to TRBJ2-7; D may match TRBD1 or TRBD2 (5 bases each). The CDR3 is 13 residues long. Trimming left V 4 bases short and J 7 bases short, with 14 bases between. Germline-derived CDR1 and CDR2 are MNHEY and SVGAGI. The CDR3 loop reads CASSFNGAREQYF. CDR3 nucleotides: TGTGCCAGCAGTTTCAACGGGGCGAGGGAGCAGTACTTC.

This clonotype was seen only a few times. The rearrangement uses TRBV5-1 and TRBJ1-1; D may be TRBD1 (5 bases). Germline-derived CDR1 and CDR2 are SGHRS and YFSETQ. Trimming shortened V by 5 bases and J by 1 base, and 9 bases separated the two germline ends. The CDR3 loop spans 13 amino acids. Written as DNA, the CDR3 is TGCGCCAGCAGTGAACAGGAGAACACTGAAGCTTTCTTT. Translation: CASSEQENTEAFF. Filled out from reference TRBV5-1 and TRBJ1-1, the complete variable domain reads KAGVTQTPRYLIKTRGQQVTLSCSPISGHRSVSWYQQTPGQGLQFLFEYFSETQRNKGNFPGRFSGRQFSNSRSEMNVSTLELGDSALYLCASSEQENTEAFFGQGTRLTVV.

The chain uses TRBV6-5 and TRBJ1-1; no clear D. CDR3 length equals 15 residues. Germline V lookup: CDR1 MNHEY, CDR2 SVGAGI. Between the trimmed V and J ends, which lost 2 bases and 7 bases, there was a span of 17 bases. The chain's CDR3 is CASSYTGRAPSEAFF. In DNA form, the CDR3 reads TGTGCCAGCAGTTACACGGGAAGGGCCCCGAGTGAAGCTTTCTTT.

This clonotype appeared a few times. The chain joins TRBV5-5 to TRBJ1-6, with D perhaps matching TRBD1 (6 bases). Germline V gives CDR1 SGHKS, CDR2 YYEKEE (reference sequence). The CDR3 spans 16 residues. V lost 4 bases to trimming and J lost 7 bases, with 18 bases between them. CDR3 region: CASSPASGHQNSPLHF. Here the CDR3 DNA reads TGTGCCAGCAGCCCCGCGTCGGGACACCAAAATTCACCCCTCCACTTT.

This clonotype was observed a handful of times. The chain uses TRBV7-2 and TRBJ1-5; 7 bases fit TRBD1. Per germline, CDR1 SGHTA and CDR2 FQGNSA. After removal of 5 bases from V and 2 bases from J, the junction contained 9 bases not matched to a gene. The CDR3 loop spans 16 amino acids. CDR3 sequence (DNA): TGTGCCAGCAGCCTGAGGACAGGCAGTGGCAATCAGCCCCAGCATTTT. Its protein product is CASSLRTGSGNQPQHF. Combining the CDR3 with reference TRBV7-2 and TRBJ1-5 gives the whole variable domain GAGVSQSPSNKVTEKGKDVELRCDPISGHTALYWYRQSLGQGLEFLIYFQGNSAPDKSGLPSDRFSAERTGGSVSTLTIQRTQQEDSAVYLCASSLRTGSGNQPQHFGDGTRLSIL.

The chain has TRBV20-1 and TRBJ2-5; 8 nucleotides line up with TRBD1. Germline lookup yields CDR1 DFQATT and CDR2 SNEGSKA (reference sequence). The ends lost 0 bases at V and 4 bases at J; junction bases unmatched: 16. There are 18 residues in the CDR3. For the CDR3, the DNA is TGCAGTGCTAGAGATTTGACAGGGGACCACGGGGCCCGAGAGACCCAGTACTTC. This gives the protein CSARDLTGDHGARETQYF.

The chain employs TRBV19 and TRBJ1-1, with D unclear. The germline V and J ends were trimmed by 5 bases and 2 bases, with 12 bases remaining between them. This CDR3 has 14 amino acids. Germline V gene lookup returns CDR1 LNHDA and CDR2 SQIVND (reference sequence). CDR3 residues: CASSQRPGNTEAFF. The CDR3 DNA sequence: TGTGCCAGTAGTCAAAGGCCGGGAAACACTGAAGCTTTCTTT.

There are a few counts of this clonotype. CDR3 amino acids: CASSQGGAPDRENYGYTF. The DNA of the CDR3 is TGTGCCAGCAGCCAAGGCGGAGCTCCGGACAGGGAGAACTATGGCTACACCTTC. This sequence joins TRBV7-9 and TRBJ1-2, with 8 bases fitting TRBD1. The CDR3 sequence is 18 residues long. Trimming at V came to 5 bases and at J to 2 bases, leaving 16 bases not matched to a gene. CDR1 and CDR2 (germline): SEHNR, FQNEAQ (reference sequence).

The chain uses TRBV7-9 and TRBJ2-1, with 8 bases lining up with TRBD2. Trimming at V came to 7 bases and at J to 9 bases, leaving 11 bases not matched to a gene. The CDR3 consists of 14 residues. CDR1 is SEHNR and CDR2 is FQNEAQ in the germline V gene (reference sequence). CDR3 nucleotides: TGTGCCAGCACCACGGTTAGCGGGACCACTGAGCAGTTCTTC. It specifies CASTTVSGTTEQFF.

This clonotype has more than one count but fewer than ten. The chain carries TRBV6-5 and TRBJ2-7; 7 bases align to TRBD1. This CDR3 contains 15 residues. Germline values: CDR1 MNHEY, CDR2 SVGAGI. The trim removed 2 bases at V and 2 bases at J, leaving 6 bases unmatched. The CDR3 sequence: CASSYDTGQPYEQYF. CDR3 nucleotide sequence: TGTGCCAGCAGTTACGACACGGGACAGCCCTACGAGCAGTACTTC.

The gene calls are TRBV12-3 or TRBV12-4 and TRBJ2-3; 7 bases match TRBD1. Trimming took 5 bases from V and 1 from J; bases not matched to a gene: 6. The CDR3 is made up of 15 amino acids. In DNA, the CDR3 is TGTGCCAGCAGTCTCTCACAGGGGCGCACAGATACGCAGTATTTT. Residues: CASSLSQGRTDTQYF.

The chain recombines TRBV30 with TRBJ2-3, with 7 bases identical to TRBD1. The CDR3 has 14 residues. Trimming cost V 2 bases and J 0 bases; bases outside gene matches: 2. The germline CDR1 and CDR2 sequences are GTSNPN and SVGIG (reference sequence). The CDR3 loop reads CAWSSGGSTDTQYF. As DNA, the CDR3 is TGTGCCTGGAGTTCAGGGGGAAGCACAGATACGCAGTATTTT.

The gene calls are TRBV27 and TRBJ2-5; 7 bases map to TRBD2. Germline loops: CDR1 MNHEY, CDR2 SMNVEV (reference sequence). The CDR3 length is 14 residues. V dropped 4 bases and J dropped 1; count of bases not matched to a gene: 3. Written as DNA, the CDR3 is TGTGCCAGCAGTTATGGGGGGGGCCAAGAGACCCAGTACTTC. Translation gives CASSYGGGQETQYF.

This clonotype was counted only a few times. The chain has TRBV5-1 and TRBJ1-5, with D unresolved. The V gene's germline CDR1 is SGHRS and CDR2 YFSETQ. The V gene lost 0 bases and the J gene lost 1 base, with 8 bases spanning the gap. This CDR3 region has 15 residues. In nucleotides, the CDR3 is TGCGCCAGCAGCTTGGCGTGGGGAAGCAATCAGCCCCAGCATTTT. Protein sequence: CASSLAWGSNQPQHF.

The rearrangement links TRBV20-1 to TRBJ2-4; 9 nucleotides align to TRBD1. Per germline, CDR1 DFQATT and CDR2 SNEGSKA (reference sequence). J gave up 1 base and V 2 bases, and 6 bases lay outside the gene matches. There are 16 residues in the CDR3. CDR3 DNA: TGCAGTGCTAGAAGGACGGACAGGGGCGCCAAAAACATTCAGTACTTC. Protein product: CSARRTDRGAKNIQYF.

This clonotype was observed a single time. The chain employs TRBV9 and TRBJ1-3; a weak D match, TRBD1 (5 bases). V lost 3 bases and J 3 bases, leaving 7 bases between the germline ends. CDR3 size: 13 residues. The germline V gene has CDR1 SGDLS and CDR2 YYNGEE. In nucleotides, the CDR3 is TGTGCCAGCAGCGAGGGGAATGGAAACACCATATATTTT. It encodes CASSEGNGNTIYF. Using reference TRBV9 and TRBJ1-3 for the parts outside the CDR3, the full variable domain is DSGVTQTPKHLITATGQRVTLRCSPRSGDLSVYWYQQSLDQGLQFLIQYYNGEERAKGNILERFSAQQFPDLHSELNLSSLELGDSALYFCASSEGNGNTIYFGEGSWLTVV.

This clonotype has a handful of counts. The rearrangement uses TRBV7-2 and TRBJ2-1; 14 bases match TRBD2. Germline CDR1 and CDR2: SGHTA and FQGNSA. This CDR3 spans 15 amino acids. V dropped 5 bases and J dropped 9; count of bases not matched to a gene: 6. The CDR3 DNA sequence: TGTGCCAGCAGCACGGGACTAGCGGGGGCGGGTGAGCAGTTCTTC. It specifies CASSTGLAGAGEQFF.

This chain links TRBV5-4 with TRBJ1-1; D ambiguous. With 7 bases removed from V and 5 bases from J, the gap between germline ends came to 9 bases. The germline V gene has CDR1 SGHNT and CDR2 YYREEE (reference sequence). The CDR3 runs to 11 residues. The CDR3 region is CASWEETEAFF. The CDR3 region has the DNA TGTGCCAGCTGGGAGGAAACTGAAGCTTTCTTT.

This rearrangement joins TRBV4-1 to TRBJ2-2; 9 nucleotides match TRBD1. Germline-derived CDR1 and CDR2 are MGHRA and YSYEKL. J lost 7 bases, V lost 4 bases, and 10 bases had no gene match. The CDR3 has 16 amino acids. As DNA, the CDR3 is TGCGCCAGCAGCCTCTCGGACAGGGGAATTGGCGGGGAGCTGTTTTTT. Protein product: CASSLSDRGIGGELFF.